Ten or more counts support the clone carrying this T cell receptor (beta chain). What it recognizes is unknown. Germline CDR1 MNHNS, CDR2 SASEGT. The CDR3 is 13 amino acids. Between the trimmed V and J ends, which lost 6 bases and 7 bases, there was a span of 10 bases. This entry comes from a study of post-analysis software for immune sequencing data. Study-level points and caveats: Patients had higher frequencies than controls of four to six TRBV segments, including TRBV5-6, TRBV5-1 and TRBV20-1.

Unique molecular identifiers featured in each of the TCR beta cDNA libraries. TCRdb processed the PCR reads anew with MiXCR; each CDR3 protein has one entry. The data contain approximately 730,000 distinct CDR3 sequences, under 60% of them seen just once; the ten biggest clones take up 4.9%. Sequencing was done on a sample of blood. The chain couples TRBV6-1 to TRBJ1-6; D not certain. The clonotype comes from a girl between 10 and 17 years old with multiple sclerosis. CDR3 residues: CASRASMNSPLHF. The CDR3 bases are TGTGCCAGCAGGGCCTCCATGAATTCACCCCTCCACTTT.